Below, 18 T cell receptor beta chains from the same sample are listed, as sequenced in a study of regulatory T cells in long-lasting Graves disease. Researchers made TCR beta libraries by using iRepertoire HTBI primers and running Arm-PCR on CDR3 regions. TCRdb redid the calling of the multiplex PCR reads with MiXCR, one entry per CDR3 protein. The repertoire holds 410,000 or so distinct CDR3 sequences, with just under 15% as singletons. Time point here: newly diagnosed GD, antithyroid drugs for less than 3 months. Generation of the TCR library employed RNA extracted from PBMCs. These data were likewise used in another study, on T cells in Graves' hyperthyroidism and ophthalmopathy.

The sample here was peripheral blood mononuclear cells (PBMCs), taken at new diagnosis, from a patient treated with antithyroid drugs. These receptors originate from a woman aged 25 to 39 with Graves disease.

This clonotype was counted at least ten times. This chain links TRBV11-2 with TRBJ1-2; no clear D gene. In germline, CDR1 is SGHAT, CDR2 FQNNGV. Between the trimmed V and J ends, which lost 5 bases and 8 bases, there was a span of 21 bases. The length of the CDR3 is 15 residues. For the CDR3, the DNA is TGTGCCAGCAGCCCACCCTCAGAGAAGGGTTGGGGCTACACCTTC. It yields the protein CASSPPSEKGWGYTF.

This clonotype was observed a few times. The chain uses TRBV29-1 and TRBJ1-1; 9 nucleotides agree with TRBD1. CDR1 and CDR2 (germline): SQVTM, ANQGSEA. V lost 4 bases to trimming and J lost 5 bases; unmatched junction nucleotides: 14. There are 16 residues in the CDR3. The CDR3 reads CSVGIRDRAMATEAFF. The CDR3 DNA reads TGCAGCGTTGGGATCCGGGACAGGGCGATGGCGACTGAAGCTTTCTTT.

This clonotype showed up many times. This chain connects TRBV6-5 to TRBJ2-5, with 9 bases matching TRBD1. Germline V gives CDR1 MNHEY, CDR2 SVGAGI. The CDR3 runs to 17 residues. J gave up 5 bases and V 0 bases, and 10 bases lay outside the gene matches. CDR3 amino acids: CASSYSVLGQGTETQYF. The CDR3, as DNA: TGTGCCAGCAGTTACTCGGTCCTGGGACAGGGTACGGAGACCCAGTACTTC.

The chain employs TRBV11-3 and TRBJ2-7; 13 bases line up with TRBD2. The germline V gene encodes CDR1 SGHNT and CDR2 YENEEA. The trim removed 5 bases at V and 2 bases at J, leaving 15 bases unmatched. The CDR3 spans 19 residues. CDR3 in amino acids: CASSEHKIGTSGIPYEQYF. CDR3 nucleotides: TGTGCCAGCAGCGAACATAAGATCGGGACTAGCGGGATTCCCTACGAGCAGTACTTC. The variable domain in full, with the rest retrieved from reference TRBV11-3 and TRBJ2-7, is EAGVVQSPRYKIIEKKQPVAFWCNPISGHNTLYWYLQNLGQGPELLIRYENEEAVDDSQLPKDRFSAERLKGVDSTLKIQPAELGDSAVYLCASSEHKIGTSGIPYEQYFGPGTRLTVT.

This clonotype was recorded a few times. The chain links TRBV6-1 to TRBJ2-3; 13 nucleotides line up with TRBD2. The CDR3 extends over 14 amino acids. CDR1 is MNHNS, CDR2 SASEGT, per germline. V trimming: 8 bases; J trimming: 5 bases; junction bases outside the gene matches: 4. The CDR3 spells CASGLAGAGDTQYF. DNA of the CDR3: TGTGCCAGCGGACTAGCGGGAGCGGGAGATACGCAGTATTTT.

The chain has TRBV2 and TRBJ2-3; 7 bases are a match to TRBD2. The V and J ends lost 5 bases and 0 bases, in that order; junction bases with no gene match: 8. Looked up from germline, CDR1 is SNHLY and CDR2 is FYNNEI. The CDR3 is 16 residues long. The CDR3 bases are TGTGCCAGCAGTCCTACTAGCGCCCCTAGCACAGATACGCAGTATTTT. This gives the protein CASSPTSAPSTDTQYF.

The chain recombines TRBV6-1 with TRBJ2-3; no reliable D call. This CDR3 contains 13 residues. Germline V gene sequence: CDR1 MNHNS, CDR2 SASEGT. Trimming took off 7 bases at V and 2 bases at J, with 10 bases between the two ends. The CDR3 sequence: CASNGFLTDTQYF. CDR3 DNA: TGTGCCAGCAACGGGTTCCTCACAGATACGCAGTATTTT.

This clonotype was recorded at least ten times. The genes are TRBV28 and TRBJ2-7, with a tentative D call TRBD1 (6 bases). Looked up from germline, CDR1 is MDHEN and CDR2 is SYDVKM. The V gene lost 9 bases and the J gene lost 3 bases, with 9 bases spanning the gap. CDR3 length: 11 residues. The CDR3 DNA is TGTGCCAGTTTAGGGGGCTACGAGCAGTACTTC. It yields the protein CASLGGYEQYF. Looking up the rest from reference TRBV28 and TRBJ2-7 gives the full variable domain: DVKVTQSSRYLVKRTGEKVFLECVQDMDHENMFWYRQDPGLGLRLIYFSYDVKMKEKGDIPEGYSVSREKKERFSLILESASTNQTSMYLCASLGGYEQYFGPGTRLTVT.

This clonotype was picked up many times. This chain uses TRBV12-3 or TRBV12-4 with TRBJ2-3, with D hard to call. This CDR3 has 14 amino acids. V was clipped by 3 bases and J by 0 bases, with 7 bases between them. CDR3: CASSLFSSTDTQYF. DNA of the CDR3: TGTGCCAGCAGTTTGTTCTCTAGCACAGATACGCAGTATTTT.

This clonotype occurred a few times. V is TRBV9 and J is TRBJ2-7; 13 bases are shared with TRBD2. Germline V lookup: CDR1 SGDLS, CDR2 YYNGEE. The CDR3 consists of 16 residues. J gave up 7 bases and V 0 bases, and 7 bases lay outside the gene matches. In DNA form, the CDR3 reads TGTGCCAGCAGCGTAGGGCCAGGACTAGCGGGAGTTGAGCAGTACTTC. Protein sequence: CASSVGPGLAGVEQYF.

Only one count was recorded for this clonotype. J is TRBJ2-3 and V is TRBV11-2; 7 bases map to TRBD1. Trimming took 2 bases from V and 2 from J; bases not matched to a gene: 4. CDR3 length: 15 residues. Germline assignment: CDR1 SGHAT and CDR2 FQNNGV. The DNA of the CDR3 is TGTGCCAGCAGCTTATGGGGACAGTACACAGATACGCAGTATTTT. Its protein product is CASSLWGQYTDTQYF.

The chain uses TRBV12-3 or TRBV12-4 and TRBJ2-5; tentative D call: TRBD2 (6 bases). Trimming shortened V by 3 bases and J by 1 base, and 9 bases separated the two germline ends. The CDR3 length is 14 residues. CDR3 sequence (DNA): TGTGCCAGCAGTTTTGGGGGAGGCCAAGAGACCCAGTACTTC. Translating it yields CASSFGGGQETQYF.

The sample holds a few counts of this clonotype. The CDR3 protein is CASSLATIALPPNTGELFF. The CDR3 DNA reads as TGCGCCAGCAGCTTGGCCACGATAGCTCTGCCACCGAACACCGGGGAGCTGTTTTTT. This sequence joins TRBV5-1 and TRBJ2-2; D remains ambiguous. CDR1 SGHRS and CDR2 YFSETQ come from the germline V gene. The CDR3 runs to 19 residues. The V end was cut by 0 bases, the J end by 0 bases, with 18 bases between.

This clonotype came up a few times. This sequence joins TRBV12-3 or TRBV12-4 and TRBJ1-1; no firm D call. This CDR3 contains 11 residues. V was pared by 7 bases and J by 2 bases, with 5 bases between. The CDR3 DNA reads TGTGCCAGCATCCTAAACACTGAAGCTTTCTTT. This codes for CASILNTEAFF.

The chain carries TRBV12-3 or TRBV12-4 and TRBJ1-5, with D perhaps TRBD1 (5 bases). The V and J ends lost 6 bases and 3 bases respectively, with 12 bases between them. This CDR3 is built from 14 residues. In nucleotides, the CDR3 is TGTGCCAGCAGGTGGGACCTCCTCAATCAGCCCCAGCATTTT. It encodes CASRWDLLNQPQHF.

V is TRBV7-9 and J is TRBJ2-5; possible D gene TRBD1, 6 bases. CDR3 length equals 14 residues. The V and J ends lost 5 bases and 4 bases respectively, with 14 bases between them. Germline CDR1 SEHNR, CDR2 FQNEAQ (reference sequence). The CDR3 is CASSPRTVPETQYF. CDR3 DNA sequence: TGTGCCAGCAGCCCAAGGACAGTTCCAGAGACCCAGTACTTC.

This chain links TRBV20-1 with TRBJ2-7, with 12 bases lining up with TRBD2. This CDR3 spans 14 amino acids. The V gene's germline CDR1 is DFQATT and CDR2 SNEGSKA (reference sequence). J was trimmed by 3 bases and V by 7 bases; bases with no gene match: 7. The CDR3: CSGRLAGGIYEQYF. CDR3 nucleotide sequence: TGCAGTGGTCGGCTAGCGGGAGGGATCTACGAGCAGTACTTC.

The chain has TRBV11-3 and TRBJ1-1; TRBD1 is a possible D gene (5 bases). Looked up from germline, CDR1 is SGHNT and CDR2 is YENEEA. This CDR3 contains 17 residues. V lost 1 base and J 0 bases, leaving 15 bases between the germline ends. Written as DNA, the CDR3 is TGTGCCAGCAGCTTAGGAAGATCTGGGACTATGAACACTGAAGCTTTCTTT. Translation: CASSLGRSGTMNTEAFF.